This T cell receptor beta chain was obtained from a study of CD8+ T cells in alopecia areata (dated by TCRdb to 2016 to 2019). About the study as a whole: Skin from C3H/HeJ donors with spontaneous alopecia (about 6-12 months old) was grafted onto female C3H/HeJ recipients that were about 6-10 weeks old. In both human patients and the C3H/HeJ mouse model, the study applied high-throughput TCRbeta sequencing to look at T cell clonal expansion in alopecia areata. Amplification of TCRbeta CDR3 regions was done by immunoSEQ multiplex PCR using 35 Vbeta forward primers and 13 Jbeta reverse primers. RNA was obtained with the PAXgene miRNA kit for fixed scalp, the miRNeasy kit for PBMCs, and the RNeasy kit for mouse skin. Scalp clonality was compared across normal scalp (n=4), patchy alopecia areata scalp (n=8), and alopecia totalis/universalis scalp (n=8). Scalp tissue and sorted CD4+ and CD8+ peripheral blood T cells from patchy and totalis/universalis alopecia areata patients and from healthy controls were covered by human TCRbeta sequencing.

Library preparation employed the immunoSEQ multiplex PCR assay. To provide template for TCR sequencing, every sample had RNA extracted and reverse transcribed into cDNA. SuperScript III was used for first-strand cDNA synthesis, primed with a 2:1 mix of oligo-dT and random hexamers. A synthetic immune receptor repertoire was used to gauge amplification bias, and whatever bias remained was removed computationally. Libraries were sequenced on Illumina HiSeq using 60 bp reads that covered the CDR3 and were read from J toward V. The study's processing was this. Raw reads were preprocessed to remove errors, and CDR3 was defined by IMGT conventions from the conserved cysteine to phenylalanine. Clonality was calculated as 1 minus Shannon entropy normalized by log2 of the number of productive unique TCRs. CD4 or CD8 identity of scalp clones was inferred by cross-referencing scalp TCRbeta sequences with sorted blood CD4 and CD8 repertoires. This immuneACCESS table, as held by TCRdb, lists in-frame sequences with V and J called but not all clones. Of the missing ones, under half trace to an unresolved V gene in checked studies; the others have no known cause. Clone size and the V and J calls come from that table; the DNA yielded D and trimming. The table puts around 110,000 clones in this sample, none counted just once. The biggest ten clones account for 15% to 20% of the sample.

As encoded in the germline V gene, CDR1 is NNHDY while CDR2 is SYVADS. The junction carries 9 bases between V and J, which are trimmed by 5 bases and 0 bases respectively. Measured from the cysteine to the phenylalanine, the CDR3 is 14 residues long. The CDR3 was read in part: 33 bases, with the frame set at base 1. This clone has a handful of counts. It lacks a known antigen. Translating the DNA gives a protein that differs from the TCRdb entry at residue 11; the protein shown here is that DNA translation. This receptor is murine, so its gene names and germline sequences reflect the mouse genome. The CDR3 goes on 3 residues after the read ends, and that part is filled in from the germline J gene. Beyond this particular receptor, the publication reports: Compared with normal scalp, lesional scalp had higher clonality and more expanded CD8+ clones, particularly in alopecia totalis/universalis, a pattern that suggests antigenic drive. Shared TCR sequences between patients were less evident than in mice, which may be partly attributable to HLA diversity in the patient population. Scalp TCR repertoire analysis is complicated because resident alphabeta T cells in normal human skin are also sequenced, whereas mouse skin is dominated by gammadelta T cells.

The TCR sequence derives from a C3H/HeJ mouse with alopecia areata. The MHC haplotype that this mouse strain carries is H2-k. Sequenced: lesional skin. The V and J genes are TRBV13-3 and TRBJ1-3; no D gene is confidently identified. The CDR3 amino acid sequence is: CASRPQVSGNTLYF. The covered CDR3 bases are TGTGCCAGCAGGCCCCAGGTTTCTGGAAATACG.